This T cell receptor (beta chain) derives from a study of blood T cell repertoires in COVID-19. As for the study in general: Nucleic acid was either cDNA or gDNA, and it came from T cells, B-cell-depleted T cells, or PBMCs.

Trimming at V came to 8 bases and at J to 6 bases, leaving 11 bases not matched to a gene. CDR3 size: 14 residues. Germline CDR1 reads KGHSH; CDR2 reads LQKENI. Original methodology: Nucleated cell number was recorded as an estimate derived from reference gene primer amplification. The data were produced by immunoSEQ multiplex PCR, yet TCRdb's version contains in-frame clones alone and is incomplete. Clonal size and the V and J genes are those of that table, whereas D and trimming came from the DNA. The sample has around 150,000 clones, 65% to 90% seen once. This receptor was obtained from a man aged 60 to 75 with acute or convalescent COVID-19. The rearrangement links TRBV18 to TRBJ2-7; 9 bases match TRBD1. The specimen was peripheral blood. CDR3 sequence: CASAFRDRVAEQYF. The DNA for the CDR3 is TGTGCCAGCGCTTTCCGGGACAGGGTTGCCGAGCAGTACTTC.